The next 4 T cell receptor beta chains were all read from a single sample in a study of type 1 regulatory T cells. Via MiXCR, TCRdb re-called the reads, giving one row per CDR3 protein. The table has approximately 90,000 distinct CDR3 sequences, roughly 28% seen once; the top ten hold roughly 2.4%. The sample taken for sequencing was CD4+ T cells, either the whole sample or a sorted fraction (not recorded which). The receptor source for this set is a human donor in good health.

The CDR3 coding sequence is TGTGCCAGCAGCTTAGGTCGGGACGGGGAATATGGCTACACCTTC. Encoded protein: CASSLGRDGEYGYTF. The genes are TRBV7-9 and TRBJ1-2, with TRBD1 as a possible D gene (5 bases). In germline, CDR1 is SEHNR, CDR2 FQNEAQ (reference sequence). CDR3 length: 15 amino acids. Trimming removed 1 base from V and 5 bases from J, with 14 bases in between.

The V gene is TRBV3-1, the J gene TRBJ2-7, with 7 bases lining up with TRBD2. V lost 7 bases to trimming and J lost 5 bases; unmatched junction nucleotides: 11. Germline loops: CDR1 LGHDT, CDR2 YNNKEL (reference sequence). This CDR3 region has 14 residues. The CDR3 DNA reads TGTGCCAGCACCGAAAGAGGCGGGAGCCACGAGCAGTACTTC. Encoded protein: CASTERGGSHEQYF.

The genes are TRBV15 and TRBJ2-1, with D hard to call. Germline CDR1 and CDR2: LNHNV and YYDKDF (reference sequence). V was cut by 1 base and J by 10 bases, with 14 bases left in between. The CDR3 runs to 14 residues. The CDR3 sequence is CATSRGNGGEEQFF. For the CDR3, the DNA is TGTGCCACCAGCAGAGGGAATGGTGGAGAGGAGCAGTTCTTC.

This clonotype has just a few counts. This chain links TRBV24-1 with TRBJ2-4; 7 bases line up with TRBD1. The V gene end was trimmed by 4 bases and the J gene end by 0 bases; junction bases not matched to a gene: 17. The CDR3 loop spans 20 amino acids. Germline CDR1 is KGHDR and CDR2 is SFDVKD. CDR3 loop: CATSDLGTENLSIAKNIQYF. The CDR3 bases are TGTGCCACCAGTGACCTCGGGACAGAAAATCTAAGCATAGCCAAAAACATTCAGTACTTC.